Each of the 18 T cell receptor beta chains below was sequenced from the same sample in a study of post-analysis software for immune sequencing data. No antigen is known for these receptors. General study findings and limits: Controls showed lower frequencies than patients for 5 or 6 TRBV segments, and TRBV5-6, TRBV5-1 and TRBV20-1 were among these.

cDNA libraries of TCR beta carried unique molecular identifiers. TCRdb processed the PCR reads anew with MiXCR; each CDR3 protein has one entry. This table holds around 400,000 distinct CDR3 sequences, approximately 38% found once. Sequences were obtained from blood. These TCRs come from a girl aged 10-17 years with multiple sclerosis.

Turning to this clonotype: At one end, the junction sequence differs from germline, possibly due to a read error. This chain joins TRBV5-4 and TRBJ2-1; D is possibly TRBD1 (5 bases). This CDR3 is 13 amino acids long. Per germline, CDR1 SGHNT and CDR2 YYREEE (reference sequence). CDR3 in amino acids: CAGSTGPSDEQFF. CDR3 nucleotides: TGTGCCGGCAGCACAGGTCCCAGCGATGAGCAGTTCTTC.

The chain links TRBV5-1 to TRBJ1-2, with 10 nucleotides matching TRBD1. The germline gives CDR1 SGHRS, CDR2 YFSETQ. After removal of 2 bases from V and 5 bases from J, the junction contained 9 bases not matched to a gene. The CDR3 consists of 16 residues. CDR3 nucleotides: TGCGCCAGCAGCTTTGGGGACAGGGGCCTGACTTATGGCTACACCTTC. Protein product: CASSFGDRGLTYGYTF.

The sample holds a few counts of this clonotype. V gene TRBV29-1 combines with J gene TRBJ2-3; the D gene could be TRBD1 or TRBD2 (5 bases each). Between the trimmed V and J ends, which lost 7 bases and 0 bases, there was a span of 14 bases. The CDR3 has 14 residues. Germline CDR1 is SQVTM and CDR2 is ANQGSEA. CDR3 DNA sequence: TGCAGCGCTGCCGGGACCCCTAGCACAGATACGCAGTATTTT. Amino acids: CSAAGTPSTDTQYF.

This clonotype has more than one count but fewer than ten. This sequence joins TRBV7-3 and TRBJ2-3, with 8 bases that match TRBD2. The junction had 8 bases not matched to a gene; V was cut back by 10 bases and J by 2 bases. This CDR3 comprises 14 residues. Looked up from germline, CDR1 is SGHTA and CDR2 is FQGTGA. The CDR3 reads CATSRGGYTDTQYF. CDR3 sequence (DNA): TGTGCCACCTCTCGGGGGGGTTACACAGATACGCAGTATTTT.

In this sample, this clonotype turned up a few times. The CDR3 here is CASSLALNYEQYF. The DNA for the CDR3 is TGTGCCAGCAGCTTAGCGCTGAACTACGAGCAGTACTTC. The chain is built from TRBV7-2 and TRBJ2-7; D uncertain. Germline V lookup: CDR1 SGHTA, CDR2 FQGNSA. The CDR3 has 13 amino acids. Between the trimmed V and J ends, which lost 0 bases and 3 bases, there was a span of 6 bases.

The rearrangement uses TRBV2 and TRBJ1-2; D call uncertain. Germline V gene lookup returns CDR1 SNHLY and CDR2 FYNNEI. The CDR3 sequence is 12 residues long. V was clipped by 6 bases and J by 8 bases, with 13 bases between them. CDR3 amino acids: CASRGLGYGYTF. The CDR3 DNA reads as TGTGCCAGCAGGGGTCTGGGGTACGGCTACACCTTC.

The rearrangement links TRBV6-1 to TRBJ2-7; the D gene is possibly TRBD2 (6 bases). CDR1 is MNHNS, CDR2 SASEGT, per germline. This CDR3 is 14 amino acids long. Between the trimmed V and J ends, which lost 2 bases and 3 bases, there was a span of 11 bases. The CDR3, as DNA: TGTGCCAGCAGTGAAAGGAGGGGTCACTACGAGCAGTACTTC. It encodes CASSERRGHYEQYF.

The rearrangement joins TRBV4-1 to TRBJ2-1, with TRBD1 matching over 7 bases. The CDR3 is 13 residues long. Looked up from germline, CDR1 is MGHRA and CDR2 is YSYEKL. With V trimmed by 4 bases and J by 7 bases, 4 bases remained unmatched. CDR3 sequence reads: CASSPWDRNEQFF. Here the CDR3 DNA reads TGCGCCAGCAGCCCGTGGGACAGAAATGAGCAGTTCTTC.

About this clonotype itself: A much larger clone differs by one base, so this may be a read error. The rearrangement uses TRBV13 and TRBJ2-3; possibly TRBD2 for D (5 bases). This CDR3 has 13 residues. The germline gives CDR1 PRHDT, CDR2 FYEKMQ (reference sequence). In DNA, the CDR3 is TGTGCCGGCAGCTTAACTAGAGGAGATACGCAGTATTTT. It is translated as CAGSLTRGDTQYF.

This clonotype has ten or more counts. V gene TRBV5-1 combines with J gene TRBJ2-1; possibly TRBD2 for D (5 bases). The CDR3 spans 16 residues. Per germline, CDR1 SGHRS and CDR2 YFSETQ. With 2 bases removed from V and 0 bases from J, the gap between germline ends came to 12 bases. CDR3 nucleotides: TGCGCCAGCAGCTTATTGGCGGGCAGCTCCTACAATGAGCAGTTCTTC. Its protein product is CASSLLAGSSYNEQFF.

The chain uses TRBV7-2 and TRBJ1-2; no definite D call. V was trimmed by 1 base and J by 0 bases, leaving 9 bases between them. Germline V gene sequence: CDR1 SGHTA, CDR2 FQGNSA. This CDR3 spans 15 amino acids. CDR3 residues: CASSLVSGSNYGYTF. The CDR3 DNA reads as TGTGCCAGCAGCTTAGTTTCGGGATCTAACTATGGCTACACCTTC.

V gene TRBV21-1 combines with J gene TRBJ2-7; the DNA was not compared with TRBD1, the D call given in the table. TRBV21-1 is a pseudogene. The length of the CDR3 is 15 residues. The CDR3 region is CANNRPGQAGYEQYF. CDR3 DNA: TGTGCCAACAACCGGCCGGGACAGGCGGGCTACGAGCAGTACTTC.

This clonotype was picked up a small number of times. This chain uses TRBV20-1 with TRBJ1-6, with 7 positions matching TRBD1. The CDR3 length is 16 residues. J gave up 7 bases and V 1 base, and 10 bases lay outside the gene matches. Per germline, CDR1 DFQATT and CDR2 SNEGSKA (reference sequence). The DNA of the CDR3 is TGCAGTGCTAGAGTCCTCGGACAGGTCAGCAATTCACCCCTCCACTTT. It yields the protein CSARVLGQVSNSPLHF.

The J gene is TRBJ2-7, the V gene TRBV6-4, with TRBD1 matching over 7 bases. J gave up 6 bases and V 6 bases, and 11 bases lay outside the gene matches. Per germline, CDR1 MRHNA and CDR2 SNTAGT. The CDR3 spans 14 residues. Here the CDR3 reads CASRTVDRWGEQYF. The CDR3 coding sequence is TGTGCCAGCAGGACGGTGGACAGGTGGGGCGAGCAGTACTTC.

This clonotype was observed a few times. V gene TRBV11-3 combines with J gene TRBJ2-1; 7 bases align to TRBD2. The length of the CDR3 is 14 residues. Germline CDR1 reads SGHNT; CDR2 reads YENEEA. V was clipped by 5 bases and J by 5 bases; unmatched bases: 6. For the CDR3, the DNA is TGTGCCAGCAGCCCCGAGGCGGGGGACAATGAGCAGTTCTTC. Its protein product is CASSPEAGDNEQFF.

The rearrangement joins TRBV6-2 or TRBV6-3 to TRBJ2-1, with a weak D call TRBD1 (5 bases). Germline CDR1 is MNHEY and CDR2 is SVGEGT. This CDR3 has 14 amino acids. Deletions cut 6 bases from V and 6 bases from J, with 15 bases between. DNA for the CDR3: TGTGCCAGCAGGAGATACTACAGGCGCAATGAGCAGTTCTTC. This translates into CASRRYYRRNEQFF.

This clonotype appeared a few times. The genes are TRBV3-1 and TRBJ1-2; D may be TRBD1 (5 bases). The CDR3 spans 14 residues. The V gene lost 0 bases and the J gene lost 6 bases, with 11 bases spanning the gap. Germline-derived CDR1 and CDR2 are LGHDT and YNNKEL (reference sequence). CDR3 sequence (DNA): TGTGCCAGCAGCCAAGATCGGGACCTTAATGGCTACACCTTC. It translates to CASSQDRDLNGYTF.

Concerning this clonotype itself: Because the CDR3's place on the DNA is in doubt, the DNA is left out and the CDR3 is given as listed by TCRdb. The chain couples TRBV2 to TRBJ1-2; the table's D call, TRBD1, was not checked against the DNA. Both ends counted, the CDR3 spans 13 residues. Germline V gene sequence: CDR1 SNHLY, CDR2 FYNNEI. The CDR3 is CAGSGTGSYGCTF.